Listed here are 4 T cell receptor beta chains from one sample, sequenced in a study of identical twins. TCRdb called the 5' RACE reads again in MiXCR, with one record for every CDR3 protein. The data contain 1.5 million or so distinct CDR3 sequences, 25% to 35% of them singletons. The specimen was cord blood. The receptors derive from a newborn girl in good health.

The chain uses TRBV19 and TRBJ1-5; 8 nucleotides match TRBD1. J lost 2 bases, V lost 7 bases, and 4 bases had no gene match. Germline V gene data show CDR1 as LNHDA and CDR2 as SQIVND (reference sequence). CDR3 size: 14 residues. This CDR3 is CASKGGQGNQPQHF. In DNA, the CDR3 is TGTGCCAGTAAAGGGGGACAGGGCAATCAGCCCCAGCATTTT.

With respect to this clonotype: A read error may be the cause here, since a much bigger clone is one base away. The chain recombines TRBV4-1 with TRBJ2-1, with 10 bases matching TRBD2. This CDR3 is 15 amino acids long. V lost 2 bases, J lost 10 bases, and 8 bases stayed unmatched. The germline CDR1 and CDR2 sequences are MGHRA and YSYEKL. CDR3 sequence reads: CASSQRTSGAYEQFF. Here the CDR3 DNA reads TGCGCCAGCAGCCAAAGGACTAGCGGCGCCTACGAGCAGTTCTTC.

The J gene is TRBJ1-1, the V gene TRBV2; D possibly corresponds to TRBD1 (6 bases). The CDR3 contains 14 residues. Germline loops: CDR1 SNHLY, CDR2 FYNNEI. V was pared by 8 bases and J by 3 bases, with 16 bases between. The CDR3 here is CASRLRGADTEAFF. DNA of the CDR3: TGTGCCAGCCGCCTTCGGGGGGCGGACACTGAAGCTTTCTTT. Drawing the rest from reference TRBV2 and TRBJ1-1, the complete variable domain is EPEVTQTPSHQVTQMGQEVILRCVPISNHLYFYWYRQILGQKVEFLVSFYNNEISEKSEIFDDQFSVERPDGSNFTLKIRSTKLEDSAMYFCASRLRGADTEAFFGQGTRLTVV.

This clonotype was observed a few times. The V call is TRBV7-9, the J call TRBJ1-1; 9 nucleotides match TRBD1. This CDR3 is 15 amino acids long. From germline, CDR1 is SEHNR and CDR2 FQNEAQ (reference sequence). The trim removed 2 bases at V and 3 bases at J, leaving 4 bases unmatched. CDR3 sequence: CASSLYRDRDTEAFF. The CDR3 bases are TGTGCCAGCAGCTTATATCGGGACAGGGACACTGAAGCTTTCTTT.